The source of this T cell receptor beta chain is a study of blood T cells in healthy people across ages. V trimming: 4 bases; J trimming: 8 bases; junction bases outside the gene matches: 4. CDR1 is SGHRS, CDR2 YFSETQ, per germline. This CDR3 is 15 amino acids long. This clonotype was detected ten times or more. Using a J-beta primer mix together with a sample-barcoded 5' primer, a second PCR was run for about 6 to 12 cycles. TCRdb re-analysed the 5' RACE reads in MiXCR, keeping a single row per CDR3 protein. This table has about 810,000 distinct CDR3 sequences, roughly 40% appearing once. V is TRBV5-1 and J is TRBJ2-1, with 15 bases that match TRBD2. Sequences were obtained from blood. The source of this sequence is a man aged 18 to 30 in good health. The CDR3 nucleotides read TGCGCCAGCAGCCCGGGGACTAGCGGGGGGTATGAGCAGTTCTTC. Protein sequence: CASSPGTSGGYEQFF.